Following are 20 T cell receptor beta chains from one sample sequenced in a study of circulating and synovial CD4+ cells in juvenile arthritis. Produced via immunoSEQ multiplex PCR; TCRdb's table is partial and in-frame only. The sample yields tens of thousands of clones, roughly 96% seen once. The specimen was CD4+ T cells from blood. The receptor source for this set is a human donor with juvenile idiopathic arthritis.

This clone has only one observation. The chain couples TRBV6-5 to TRBJ1-5; no clear D gene. CDR1 is MNHEY and CDR2 is SVGAGI in the germline V gene. The length of the CDR3 is 13 residues. Trimming removed 5 bases from V and 7 bases from J, with 12 bases in between. The CDR3 region has the DNA TGTGCCAGCAGTCTCACACTACGGCAGCCCCAGCATTTT. Protein product: CASSLTLRQPQHF.

This chain joins TRBV4-1 and TRBJ2-2; 9 nucleotides align to TRBD2. Germline V gives CDR1 MGHRA, CDR2 YSYEKL. The length of the CDR3 is 16 residues. Trimming cost V 1 base and J 3 bases; bases outside gene matches: 3. CDR3 amino acids: CASSQARGGDTGELFF. In DNA form, the CDR3 reads TGCGCCAGCAGCCAAGCGCGGGGGGGAGACACCGGGGAGCTGTTTTTT.

This rearrangement joins TRBV7-8 to TRBJ1-2, with TRBD1 matching over 8 bases. This CDR3 spans 15 amino acids. CDR1 SGHVS and CDR2 FQNEAQ come from the germline V gene. After removal of 5 bases from V and 4 bases from J, the junction contained 9 bases not matched to a gene. The CDR3 protein is CASSLRTGTLYGYTF. CDR3 in DNA: TGTGCCAGCAGCCTACGGACAGGGACCCTCTATGGCTACACCTTC.

In regard to this clone: Other DNA sequences in the same sample also yield this CDR3. The chain combines TRBV5-4 with TRBJ2-4, with TRBD1 matching over 7 bases. CDR1 and CDR2 (germline): SGHNT, YYREEE (reference sequence). This CDR3 has 17 amino acids. The V and J ends lost 4 bases and 1 base, in that order; junction bases with no gene match: 11. CDR3 sequence (DNA): TGTGCCAGCAGCGAATCACAGGGGCGGGTGGCCAAAAACATTCAGTACTTC. It translates to CASSESQGRVAKNIQYF.

V gene TRBV6-1 combines with J gene TRBJ1-5, with D possibly matching TRBD1 (6 bases). The CDR3 contains 18 residues. Trimming cost V 2 bases and J 1 base, with 18 bases left between them. The germline V gene has CDR1 MNHNS and CDR2 SASEGT. In nucleotides, the CDR3 is TGTGCCAGCAGTGAACTGATCCCCAGGGGTAGGAGCAATCAGCCCCAGCATTTT. It translates to CASSELIPRGRSNQPQHF.

The rearrangement uses TRBV6-1 and TRBJ1-5, with D possibly matching TRBD1 (5 bases). This CDR3 is 15 amino acids long. CDR1 and CDR2 from the germline V gene are MNHNS and SASEGT. Trimming left V 4 bases short and J 0 bases short, with 10 bases between. The CDR3 nucleotides read TGTGCCAGCAGTGCCCCGACAGATAGCAATCAGCCCCAGCATTTT. Residues: CASSAPTDSNQPQHF.

The CDR3 sequence is CASSLGLAGDNEQFF. The CDR3 DNA sequence: TGTGCCAGCAGCTTGGGACTAGCGGGGGACAATGAGCAGTTCTTC. The chain employs TRBV5-4 and TRBJ2-1; 12 bases match TRBD2. V gave up 0 bases and J gave up 5 bases; unmatched junction bases: 0. The CDR3 contains 15 residues. Per the germline V gene, CDR1 is SGHNT and CDR2 is YYREEE (reference sequence).

The rearrangement links TRBV7-3 to TRBJ2-5, with TRBD2 matching over 8 bases. This CDR3 has 16 residues. Losses at the gene ends were 4 bases for V and 5 bases for J; bases not matched to a gene: 12. In germline, CDR1 is SGHTA, CDR2 FQGTGA. CDR3 sequence reads: CASSSLAGGRGETQYF. The CDR3 DNA sequence: TGTGCCAGCAGCTCCCTCGCGGGGGGTCGAGGGGAGACCCAGTACTTC.

CDR3 nucleotide sequence: TGTGCCAGCAGCGTAGTCGAGGCCGTAGTTGCCACAGATACGCAGTATTTT. Amino acids: CASSVVEAVVATDTQYF. This rearrangement joins TRBV9 to TRBJ2-3, with unresolved D. Germline V gene data show CDR1 as SGDLS and CDR2 as YYNGEE. CDR3 size: 17 residues. Trimming cost V 0 bases and J 2 bases, with 16 bases left between them.

The V and J genes are TRBV7-9 and TRBJ1-5, with 10 bases identical to TRBD1. Germline assignment: CDR1 SEHNR and CDR2 FQNEAQ (reference sequence). Trimming took 5 bases from V and 4 from J; bases not matched to a gene: 5. The CDR3 is made up of 15 amino acids. The CDR3 sequence: CASSLPGQGNQPQHF. The CDR3 bases are TGTGCCAGCAGCCTACCGGGACAGGGGAATCAGCCCCAGCATTTT.

V gene TRBV6-1 combines with J gene TRBJ2-1; 11 bases line up with TRBD2. The CDR3 contains 15 residues. V was pared by 6 bases and J by 4 bases, with 5 bases of the junction left unmatched. Looked up from germline, CDR1 is MNHNS and CDR2 is SASEGT. The CDR3 DNA reads TGTGCCAGCAGGCCGGGACTAGCGGAATACAATGAGCAGTTCTTC. It codes for CASRPGLAEYNEQFF.

The J gene is TRBJ1-2, the V gene TRBV18, with D possibly TRBD1 on 5 matching bases. The germline V gene encodes CDR1 KGHSH and CDR2 LQKENI. This CDR3 has 16 amino acids. Trimming left V 3 bases short and J 2 bases short, with 16 bases between. In DNA, the CDR3 is TGTGCCAGCTCACCGGGACTCGGGGAGGGCAACTATGGCTACACCTTC. Translation gives CASSPGLGEGNYGYTF.

This chain uses TRBV4-1 with TRBJ2-5, with 8 nucleotides matching TRBD1. V trimming: 0 bases; J trimming: 14 bases; junction bases outside the gene matches: 8. Per the germline V gene, CDR1 is MGHRA and CDR2 is YSYEKL. The length of the CDR3 is 13 residues. CDR3 DNA sequence: TGCGCCAGCAGCCAAGATCCGGACAGGGTTCAATACTTC. This sequence encodes CASSQDPDRVQYF.

The chain recombines TRBV2 with TRBJ2-5, with D possibly being TRBD1 (6 bases). V lost 6 bases, J lost 5 bases, and 13 bases lay in between. CDR3 length: 13 amino acids. CDR1 and CDR2 (germline): SNHLY, FYNNEI. The CDR3 DNA follows: TGTGCCAGCAGCGACAGGCTAGGGGAGACCCAGTACTTC. Translated, it gives CASSDRLGETQYF.

Only one count was recorded for this clone. This chain joins TRBV4-1 and TRBJ1-1, with 8 positions matching TRBD1. Losses at the gene ends were 6 bases for V and 7 bases for J; bases not matched to a gene: 16. The germline CDR1 and CDR2 sequences are MGHRA and YSYEKL. The CDR3 runs to 16 residues. CDR3 in amino acids: CASSGYGGRGRHEAFF. CDR3 sequence (DNA): TGCGCCAGCAGTGGATACGGCGGCAGGGGGCGTCATGAAGCTTTCTTT.

V usage is TRBV5-1 and J usage is TRBJ2-3, with D perhaps TRBD2 (6 bases). This CDR3 comprises 14 residues. Germline V gene sequence: CDR1 SGHRS, CDR2 YFSETQ. Trimming took 4 bases from V and 13 from J, leaving 22 bases between them. The CDR3 spells CASSPEGRWPGEYF. The CDR3 coding sequence is TGCGCCAGCAGCCCCGAAGGGAGGTGGCCCGGAGAGTATTTT.

The rearrangement uses TRBV7-9 and TRBJ2-7, with 8 bases matching TRBD1. The germline V gene encodes CDR1 SEHNR and CDR2 FQNEAQ (reference sequence). V lost 5 bases, J lost 5 bases, and 17 bases stayed unmatched. This CDR3 has 17 amino acids. CDR3 in amino acids: CASSPRHTMDRVHEQYF. CDR3 DNA: TGTGCCAGCAGCCCGCGTCATACAATGGACAGGGTCCACGAGCAGTACTTC.

J is TRBJ2-7 and V is TRBV30; the match to TRBD2 covers 7 bases. Germline CDR1 is GTSNPN and CDR2 is SVGIG (reference sequence). Trimming took 3 bases from V and 2 from J; bases not matched to a gene: 10. The CDR3 runs 15 residues. The CDR3 reads CAWRDTVGLAYEQYF. CDR3 DNA sequence: TGTGCCTGGAGGGATACCGTAGGACTAGCCTACGAGCAGTACTTC. Based on the CDR3 plus reference TRBV30 and TRBJ2-7, the full variable domain is SQTIHQWPATLVQPVGSPLSLECTVEGTSNPNLYWYRQAAGRGLQLLFYSVGIGQISSEVPQNLSASRPQDRQFILSSKKLLLSDSGFYLCAWRDTVGLAYEQYFGPGTRLTVT.

V usage is TRBV7-2 and J usage is TRBJ1-1; TRBD1 matches 9 bases. The CDR3 spans 14 residues. Germline lookup yields CDR1 SGHTA and CDR2 FQGNSA. Trimming removed 5 bases from V and 1 base from J; junction bases left unmatched: 2. The CDR3 nucleotides are TGTGCCAGCAGCCCGGGACAGGGGAACACTGAAGCTTTCTTT. It specifies CASSPGQGNTEAFF.

This chain links TRBV10-2 with TRBJ2-5; TRBD2 matches at 11 bases. Germline values: CDR1 WSHSY, CDR2 SAAADI. The J segment lost 3 bases and the V segment lost 3 bases, leaving 3 bases of the junction unmatched. The CDR3 is 15 residues long. The CDR3 sequence is CASSDSGLAEETQYF. CDR3 sequence (DNA): TGCGCCAGCAGTGATTCGGGACTAGCGGAAGAGACCCAGTACTTC.